The clone carrying this TCR beta chain was counted only a few times. The protocol was immunoSEQ multiplex PCR, while the TCRdb copy is restricted to in-frame clones and leaves out a portion. The repertoire holds about 68,000 clones, with 90% as singletons. These data come from a study of T cell changes during pregnancy in multiple sclerosis. The V end was cut by 6 bases, the J end by 7 bases, with 21 bases between. Germline-derived CDR1 and CDR2 are MNHEY and SVGAGI. CDR3 length equals 15 residues. The receptor's source is a female donor with multiple sclerosis, enrolled in a pregnancy study. The chain is built from TRBV6-5 and TRBJ1-1, with D possibly TRBD1 on 5 matching bases. The input for sequencing was peripheral blood, taken in the third trimester of pregnancy. The CDR3: CASRPVEGYGIEAFF. The CDR3 region has the DNA TGTGCCAGCAGGCCGGTGGAGGGGTACGGAATTGAAGCTTTCTTT.